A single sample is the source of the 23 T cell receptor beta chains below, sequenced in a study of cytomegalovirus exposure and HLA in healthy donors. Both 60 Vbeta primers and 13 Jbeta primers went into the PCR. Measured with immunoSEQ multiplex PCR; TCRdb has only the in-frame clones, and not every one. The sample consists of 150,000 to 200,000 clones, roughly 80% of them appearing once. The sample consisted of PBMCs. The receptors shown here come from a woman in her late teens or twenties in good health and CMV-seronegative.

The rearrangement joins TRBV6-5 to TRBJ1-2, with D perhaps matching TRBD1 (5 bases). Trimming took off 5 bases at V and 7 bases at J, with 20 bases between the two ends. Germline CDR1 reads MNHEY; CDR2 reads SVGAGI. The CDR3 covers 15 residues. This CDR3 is CASSPLVWGVRGYTF. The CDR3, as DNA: TGTGCCAGCAGTCCCCTCGTTTGGGGGGTGCGTGGCTACACCTTC.

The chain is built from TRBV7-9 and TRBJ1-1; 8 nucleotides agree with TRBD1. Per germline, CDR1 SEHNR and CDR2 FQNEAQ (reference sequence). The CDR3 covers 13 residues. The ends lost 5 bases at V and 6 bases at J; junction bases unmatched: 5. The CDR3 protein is CASSTDRVSEAFF. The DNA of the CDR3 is TGTGCCAGCAGCACGGACAGGGTGTCTGAAGCTTTCTTT.

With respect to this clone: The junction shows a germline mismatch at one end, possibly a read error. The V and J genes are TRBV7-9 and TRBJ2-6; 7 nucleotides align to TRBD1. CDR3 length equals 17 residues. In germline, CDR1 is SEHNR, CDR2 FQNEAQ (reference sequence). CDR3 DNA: TGTTCCAGCAGCTTAGGCCATAGGGGGCGAGGGGCCAACGTCCTGACTTTC. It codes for CSSSLGHRGRGANVLTF.

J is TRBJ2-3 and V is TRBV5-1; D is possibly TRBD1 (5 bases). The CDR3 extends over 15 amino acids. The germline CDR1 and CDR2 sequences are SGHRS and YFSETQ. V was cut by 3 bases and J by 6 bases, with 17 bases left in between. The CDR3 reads CASSSRQNVADTQYF. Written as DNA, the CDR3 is TGCGCCAGCAGCTCTAGACAGAACGTTGCGGATACGCAGTATTTT.

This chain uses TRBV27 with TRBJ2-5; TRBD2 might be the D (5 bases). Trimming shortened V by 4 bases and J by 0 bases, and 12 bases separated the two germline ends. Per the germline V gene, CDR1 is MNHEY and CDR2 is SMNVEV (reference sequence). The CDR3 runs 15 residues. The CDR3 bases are TGTGCCAGCAGTTCACGCCCCGGGAACCAAGAGACCCAGTACTTC. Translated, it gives CASSSRPGNQETQYF.

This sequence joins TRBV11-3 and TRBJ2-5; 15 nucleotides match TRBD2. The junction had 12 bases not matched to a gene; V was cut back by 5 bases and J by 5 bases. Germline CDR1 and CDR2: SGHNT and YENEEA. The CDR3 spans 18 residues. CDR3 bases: TGTGCCAGCAGCGCCGGACTAGCGGGAGGGCCGGGGCAGGAGACCCAGTACTTC. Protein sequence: CASSAGLAGGPGQETQYF. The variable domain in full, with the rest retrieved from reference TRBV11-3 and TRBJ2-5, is EAGVVQSPRYKIIEKKQPVAFWCNPISGHNTLYWYLQNLGQGPELLIRYENEEAVDDSQLPKDRFSAERLKGVDSTLKIQPAELGDSAVYLCASSAGLAGGPGQETQYFGPGTRLLVL.

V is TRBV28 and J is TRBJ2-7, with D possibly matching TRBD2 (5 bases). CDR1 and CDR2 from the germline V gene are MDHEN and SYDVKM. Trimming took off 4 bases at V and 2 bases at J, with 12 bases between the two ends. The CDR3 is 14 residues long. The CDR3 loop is CASSSSSLTYEQYF. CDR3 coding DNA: TGTGCCAGCAGTTCTAGCAGCCTGACCTACGAGCAGTACTTC.

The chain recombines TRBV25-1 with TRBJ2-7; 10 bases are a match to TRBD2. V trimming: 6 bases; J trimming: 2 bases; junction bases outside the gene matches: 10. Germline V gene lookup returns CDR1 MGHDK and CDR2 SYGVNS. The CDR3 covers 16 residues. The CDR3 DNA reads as TGTGCCAGCAGGGCCCTAGCGGGAGCATTCCCCTACGAGCAGTACGTC. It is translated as CASRALAGAFPYEQYV.

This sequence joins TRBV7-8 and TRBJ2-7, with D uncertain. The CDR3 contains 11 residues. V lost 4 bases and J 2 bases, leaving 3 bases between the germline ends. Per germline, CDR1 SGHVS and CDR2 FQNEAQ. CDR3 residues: CASSYTYEQYF. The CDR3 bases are TGTGCCAGCAGCTATACCTACGAGCAGTACTTC.

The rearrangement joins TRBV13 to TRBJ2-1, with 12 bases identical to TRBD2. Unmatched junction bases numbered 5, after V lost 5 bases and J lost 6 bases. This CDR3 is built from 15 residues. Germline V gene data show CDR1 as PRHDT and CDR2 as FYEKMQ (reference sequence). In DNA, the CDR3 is TGTGCCAGCAGCATCTCTAGCGGGAGGGCCAATGAGCAGTTCTTC. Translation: CASSISSGRANEQFF.

CDR3: CASSTSRTAYGYTF. The CDR3 DNA reads as TGTGCCAGCAGTACGTCTCGGACAGCCTATGGCTACACCTTC. This chain connects TRBV6-1 to TRBJ1-2, with a possible D match to TRBD1 (6 bases). Trimming took 5 bases from V and 4 from J, leaving 14 bases between them. This CDR3 region has 14 residues. CDR1 and CDR2 from the germline V gene are MNHNS and SASEGT.

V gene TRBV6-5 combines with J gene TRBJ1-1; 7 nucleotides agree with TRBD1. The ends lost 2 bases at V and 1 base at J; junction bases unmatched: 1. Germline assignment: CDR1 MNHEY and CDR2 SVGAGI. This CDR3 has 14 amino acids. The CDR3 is CASSYGTENTEAFF. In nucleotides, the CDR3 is TGTGCCAGCAGTTACGGGACAGAGAACACTGAAGCTTTCTTT.

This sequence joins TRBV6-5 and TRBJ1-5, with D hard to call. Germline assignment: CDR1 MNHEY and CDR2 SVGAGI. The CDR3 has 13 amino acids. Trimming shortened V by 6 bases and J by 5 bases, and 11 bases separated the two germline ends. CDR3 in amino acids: CASRAGVYQPQHF. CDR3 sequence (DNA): TGTGCCAGCAGAGCAGGTGTGTATCAGCCCCAGCATTTT.

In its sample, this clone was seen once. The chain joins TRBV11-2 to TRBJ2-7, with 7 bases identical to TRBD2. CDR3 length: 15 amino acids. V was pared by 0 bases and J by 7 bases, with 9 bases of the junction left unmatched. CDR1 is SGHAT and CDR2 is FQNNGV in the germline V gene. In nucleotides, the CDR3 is TGTGCCAGCAGCTTAGAGCGGACCGGGAGGTGGGAGCAGTACTTC. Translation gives CASSLERTGRWEQYF.

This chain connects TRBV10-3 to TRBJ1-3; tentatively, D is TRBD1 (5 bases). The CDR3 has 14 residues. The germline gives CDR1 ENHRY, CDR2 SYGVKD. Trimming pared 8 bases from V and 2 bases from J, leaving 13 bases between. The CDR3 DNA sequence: TGTGCCATCTTCCCGGGAGGGGCTGGAAACACCATATATTTT. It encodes CAIFPGGAGNTIYF.

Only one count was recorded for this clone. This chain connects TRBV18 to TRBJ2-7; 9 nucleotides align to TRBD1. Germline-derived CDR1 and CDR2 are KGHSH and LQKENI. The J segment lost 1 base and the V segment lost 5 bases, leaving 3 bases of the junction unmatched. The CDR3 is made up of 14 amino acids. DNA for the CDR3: TGTGCCAGCTCAGGGACAGGGAAGTCCTACGAGCAGTACTTC. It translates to CASSGTGKSYEQYF.

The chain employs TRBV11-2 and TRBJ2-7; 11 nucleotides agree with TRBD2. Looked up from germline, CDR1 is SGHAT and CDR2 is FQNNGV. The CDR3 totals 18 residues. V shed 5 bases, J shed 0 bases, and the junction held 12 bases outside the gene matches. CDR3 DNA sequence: TGTGCCAGCAGCCTCCTTTGGGGGGGACTAGCGGCCTCCTACGAGCAGTACTTC. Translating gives CASSLLWGGLAASYEQYF.

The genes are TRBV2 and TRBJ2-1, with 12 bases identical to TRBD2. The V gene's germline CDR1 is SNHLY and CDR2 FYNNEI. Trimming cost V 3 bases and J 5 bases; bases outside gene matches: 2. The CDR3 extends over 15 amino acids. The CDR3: CASSETSGSNNEQFF. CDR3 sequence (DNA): TGTGCCAGCAGTGAGACTAGCGGGAGTAACAATGAGCAGTTCTTC.

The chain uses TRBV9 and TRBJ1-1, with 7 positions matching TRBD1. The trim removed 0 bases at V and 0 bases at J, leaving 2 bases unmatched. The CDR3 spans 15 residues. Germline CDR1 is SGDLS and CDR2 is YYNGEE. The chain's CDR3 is CASSVAGQMNTEAFF. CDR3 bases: TGTGCCAGCAGCGTAGCGGGACAGATGAACACTGAAGCTTTCTTT.

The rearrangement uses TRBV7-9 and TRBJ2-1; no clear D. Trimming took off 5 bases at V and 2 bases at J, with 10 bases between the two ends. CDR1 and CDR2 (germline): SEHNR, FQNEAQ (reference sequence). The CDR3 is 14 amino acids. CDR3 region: CASSMAQAYNEQFF. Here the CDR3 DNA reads TGTGCCAGCAGCATGGCCCAGGCCTACAATGAGCAGTTCTTC.

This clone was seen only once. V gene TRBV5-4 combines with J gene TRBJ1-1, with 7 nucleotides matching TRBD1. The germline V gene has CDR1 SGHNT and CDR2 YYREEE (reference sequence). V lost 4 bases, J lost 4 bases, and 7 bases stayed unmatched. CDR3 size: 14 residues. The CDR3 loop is CASSLTGFGTEAFF. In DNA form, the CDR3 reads TGTGCCAGCAGCCTGACAGGGTTCGGCACTGAAGCTTTCTTT.

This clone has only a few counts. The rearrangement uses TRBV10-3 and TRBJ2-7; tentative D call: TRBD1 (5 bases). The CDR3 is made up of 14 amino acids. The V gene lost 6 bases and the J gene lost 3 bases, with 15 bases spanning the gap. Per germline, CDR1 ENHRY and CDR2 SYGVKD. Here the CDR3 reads CAIRDNQAHYEQYF. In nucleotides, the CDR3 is TGTGCCATCAGGGACAATCAGGCTCACTACGAGCAGTACTTC.

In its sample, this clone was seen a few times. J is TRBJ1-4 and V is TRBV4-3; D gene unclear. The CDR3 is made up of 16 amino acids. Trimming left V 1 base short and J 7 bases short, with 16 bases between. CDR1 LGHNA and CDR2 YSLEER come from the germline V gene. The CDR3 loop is CASSQAREAIGEKLFF. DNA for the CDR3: TGCGCCAGCAGCCAAGCCCGGGAGGCTATTGGTGAAAAACTGTTTTTT.